This TCR beta chain originates from a study of blood T cell repertoires in COVID-19. Trimming at V came to 9 bases and at J to 3 bases, leaving 8 bases not matched to a gene. This CDR3 has 14 residues. Per the germline V gene, CDR1 is LNHDA and CDR2 is SQIVND (reference sequence). Clones were read by immunoSEQ multiplex PCR, and TCRdb kept only the in-frame ones, dropping some. The sample shows roughly 260,000 clones, about 89% of them seen only once. V and J are TRBV19 and TRBJ1-1; 9 bases map to TRBD1. Specimen: peripheral blood. The sequence was obtained from a middle-aged man who had recovered from COVID-19. The CDR3 spells CASKNRGLDTEAFF. The CDR3, as DNA: TGTGCCAGCAAGAACAGGGGGCTGGACACTGAAGCTTTCTTT. Using reference TRBV19 and TRBJ1-1 for the parts outside the CDR3, the full variable domain is DGGITQSPKYLFRKEGQNVTLSCEQNLNHDAMYWYRQDPGQGLRLIYYSQIVNDFQKGDIAEGYSVSREKKESFPLTVTSAQKNPTAFYLCASKNRGLDTEAFFGQGTRLTVV.